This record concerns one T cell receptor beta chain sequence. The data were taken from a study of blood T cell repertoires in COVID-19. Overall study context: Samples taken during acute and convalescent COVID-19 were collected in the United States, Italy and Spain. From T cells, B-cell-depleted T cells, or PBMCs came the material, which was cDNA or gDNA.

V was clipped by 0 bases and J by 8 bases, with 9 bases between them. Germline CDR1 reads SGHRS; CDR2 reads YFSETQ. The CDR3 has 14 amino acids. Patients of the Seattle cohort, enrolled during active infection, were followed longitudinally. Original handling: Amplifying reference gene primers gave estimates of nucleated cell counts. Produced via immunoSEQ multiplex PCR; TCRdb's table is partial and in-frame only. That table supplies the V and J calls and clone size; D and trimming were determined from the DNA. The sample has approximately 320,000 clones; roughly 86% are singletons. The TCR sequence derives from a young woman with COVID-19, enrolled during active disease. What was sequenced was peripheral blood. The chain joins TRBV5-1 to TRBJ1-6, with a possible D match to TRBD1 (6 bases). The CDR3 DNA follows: TGCGCCAGCAGCTTGGCAGGGGCTGATTCACCCCTCCACTTT. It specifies CASSLAGADSPLHF.